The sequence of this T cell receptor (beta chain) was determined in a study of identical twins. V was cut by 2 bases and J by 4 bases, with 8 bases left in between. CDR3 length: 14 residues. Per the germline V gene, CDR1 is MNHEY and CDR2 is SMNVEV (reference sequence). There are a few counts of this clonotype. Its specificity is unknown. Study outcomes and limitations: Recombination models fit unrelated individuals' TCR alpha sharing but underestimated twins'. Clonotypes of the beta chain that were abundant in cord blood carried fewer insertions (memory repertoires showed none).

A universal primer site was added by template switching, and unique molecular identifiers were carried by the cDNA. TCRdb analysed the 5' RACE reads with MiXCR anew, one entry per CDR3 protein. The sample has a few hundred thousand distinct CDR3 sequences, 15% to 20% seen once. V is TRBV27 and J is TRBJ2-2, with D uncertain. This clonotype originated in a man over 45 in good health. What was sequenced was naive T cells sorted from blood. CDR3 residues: CASSLILGTGELFF. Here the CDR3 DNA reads TGTGCCAGCAGTTTAATCTTGGGCACCGGGGAGCTGTTTTTT.